This T cell receptor beta chain was observed in a study of blood T cell repertoires in COVID-19. Background on the study: Both acute and convalescent COVID-19 samples were obtained from the United States, Italy and Spain. The analysed material was cDNA or gDNA that came from T cells, B-cell-depleted T cells, or PBMCs.

Per the original data handling: Counts of nucleated cells, estimated from reference gene primer amplification, were obtained. Repertoires were generated with immunoSEQ multiplex PCR, while TCRdb's copy carries only in-frame clones and drops some. V, J and clone size are those of that table, while D and trimming were read from the DNA. The table has 70,000 to 75,000 clones, more than 80% seen once. This clone was counted only a few times. Germline CDR1 reads MNHNS; CDR2 reads SASEGT. The CDR3 has 14 amino acids. The V gene lost 0 bases and the J gene lost 5 bases, with 10 bases spanning the gap. This chain uses TRBV6-1 with TRBJ1-2, with a possible D match to TRBD1 (5 bases). This TCR derives from a woman of 80 years or more with active or convalescent COVID-19. Sequencing was done on a sample of peripheral blood. The CDR3, as DNA: TGTGCCAGCAGTGAAGCGGGGGGAAGGTATGGCTACACCTTC. Amino acid sequence: CASSEAGGRYGYTF.